This T cell receptor beta chain was found in a study of OX40 agonist ivuxolimab in advanced cancers. The study, taken as a whole, reports: CD8+ T cells were the subset that, on average, had more expanded clones than CD4+.

Excluded were patients having autoimmune disease history or systemic immunosuppression. Points on this clone: What it binds is unknown.

Germline CDR1 MGHRA, CDR2 YSYEKL. Trimming removed 4 bases at V and 1 base at J, with 19 bases between. The CDR3 runs 17 residues. Assay used: immunoSEQ multiplex PCR; TCRdb lists only in-frame clones, some missing. The sample contains 70,000 to 95,000 clones, around 84% of which appear only once. The specimen comprised CD4+ or CD8+ T cells sorted from blood, sampled in a trial of the OX40 agonist ivuxolimab. This chain connects TRBV4-1 to TRBJ1-1; D perhaps matches TRBD1 (5 bases). The TCR sequence derives from an adult with an advanced solid tumor such as melanoma, head and neck, liver or kidney cancer. In DNA, the CDR3 is TGCGCCAGCAGCCCGTCACCCCAGGGAACAGAGAACACTGAAGCTTTCTTT. It translates to CASSPSPQGTENTEAFF.